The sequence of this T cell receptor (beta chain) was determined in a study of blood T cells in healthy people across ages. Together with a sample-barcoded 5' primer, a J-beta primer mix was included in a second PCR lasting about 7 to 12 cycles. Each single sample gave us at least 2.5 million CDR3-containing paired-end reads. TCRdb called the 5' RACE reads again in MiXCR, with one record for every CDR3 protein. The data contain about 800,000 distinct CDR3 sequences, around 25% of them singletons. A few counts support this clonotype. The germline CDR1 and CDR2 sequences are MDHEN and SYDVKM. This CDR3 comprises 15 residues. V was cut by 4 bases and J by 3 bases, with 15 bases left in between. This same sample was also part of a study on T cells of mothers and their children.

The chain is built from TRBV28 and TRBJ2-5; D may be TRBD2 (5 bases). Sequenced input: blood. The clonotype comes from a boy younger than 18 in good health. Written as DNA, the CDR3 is TGTGCCAGCAGTTCCCAAGAGCGGTGGAAAGAGACCCAGTACTTC. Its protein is CASSSQERWKETQYF. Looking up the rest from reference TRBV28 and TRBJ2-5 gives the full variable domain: DVKVTQSSRYLVKRTGEKVFLECVQDMDHENMFWYRQDPGLGLRLIYFSYDVKMKEKGDIPEGYSVSREKKERFSLILESASTNQTSMYLCASSSQERWKETQYFGPGTRLLVL.